These 16 T cell receptor beta chains came from one sample sequenced in a study of blood T cell repertoires in COVID-19 (dated by TCRdb to 2020 to 2022). Library construction relied on the immunoSEQ multiplex PCR assay. TCRdb took this table from immuneACCESS and kept in-frame rearrangements with V and J called. Such tables lack part of the clones; where checked against another copy, unresolved V genes explain under half of the gap, and the rest is unexplained. Present in this sample are roughly 330,000 clones, over 70% of which were seen just once. The top ten clones comprise around 5% of the sample. Material: PBMCs or T cells enriched from blood (not recorded which). These receptors all stem from a man in his thirties or forties who had recovered from COVID-19.

The sample holds one count of this clone. V is TRBV7-9 and J is TRBJ2-7, with D possibly TRBD1 on 6 matching bases. V was clipped by 0 bases and J by 0 bases, with 9 bases between them. This CDR3 comprises 15 residues. Germline assignment: CDR1 SEHNR and CDR2 FQNEAQ (reference sequence). This CDR3 reads CASSLAGASSYEQYF. CDR3 sequence (DNA): TGTGCCAGCAGCTTAGCGGGGGCCAGCTCCTACGAGCAGTACTTC.

V and J are TRBV15 and TRBJ2-3, with 9 positions matching TRBD2. Germline assignment: CDR1 LNHNV and CDR2 YYDKDF (reference sequence). The CDR3 covers 15 residues. Germline trimming cut 2 bases from V and 2 bases from J; bases unmatched to any gene: 2. The CDR3 DNA is TGTGCCACCAGCAGAATAGCGGGGGACACAGATACGCAGTATTTT. This gives the protein CATSRIAGDTDTQYF. Full variable domain (remainder filled in from reference TRBV15 and TRBJ2-3): DAMVIQNPRYQVTQFGKPVTLSCSQTLNHNVMYWYQQKSSQAPKLLFHYYDKDFNNEADTPDNFQSRRPNTSFCFLDIRSPGLGDTAMYLCATSRIAGDTDTQYFGPGTRLTVL.

The chain couples TRBV6-2 or TRBV6-3 to TRBJ2-5, with D possibly TRBD1 on 5 matching bases. This CDR3 region has 13 residues. CDR1 is MNHEY, CDR2 SVGEGT, per germline. The germline V and J ends were trimmed by 4 bases and 1 base, with 7 bases remaining between them. In nucleotides, the CDR3 is TGTGCCAGCAGTTCCAGGGCCCAAGAGACCCAGTACTTC. Encoded protein: CASSSRAQETQYF.

The table lists this clone with a few counts. The V call is TRBV24-1, the J call TRBJ2-1; possible D gene TRBD2, 7 bases. The CDR3 has 16 amino acids. Germline V gene data show CDR1 as KGHDR and CDR2 as SFDVKD. Trimming shortened V by 0 bases and J by 5 bases, and 13 bases separated the two germline ends. CDR3 sequence (DNA): TGTGCCACCAGTGATTTGCTGGGGGGGCCGGACAATGAGCAGTTCTTC. This encodes CATSDLLGGPDNEQFF.

This chain joins TRBV2 and TRBJ1-5; D unresolved. CDR1 SNHLY and CDR2 FYNNEI come from the germline V gene. This CDR3 has 14 amino acids. V was clipped by 4 bases and J by 6 bases, with 13 bases between them. CDR3 loop: CASSVDLRGQPQHF. CDR3 DNA: TGTGCCAGCAGTGTTGACCTACGGGGTCAGCCCCAGCATTTT.

This chain connects TRBV4-1 to TRBJ2-1; TRBD2 aligns across 7 bases. Losses at the gene ends were 3 bases for V and 6 bases for J; bases not matched to a gene: 5. Germline V gene data show CDR1 as MGHRA and CDR2 as YSYEKL. The CDR3 has 14 residues. CDR3 in amino acids: CASSHTGGGNEQFF. The DNA for the CDR3 is TGCGCCAGCAGCCATACTGGGGGGGGCAATGAGCAGTTCTTC.

The chain recombines TRBV5-1 with TRBJ2-7, with D possibly being TRBD1 (5 bases). Germline assignment: CDR1 SGHRS and CDR2 YFSETQ. Trimming left V 1 base short and J 4 bases short, with 18 bases between. CDR3 size: 16 residues. The CDR3 bases are TGCGCCAGCAGCTTGACCAATCGAACACAGGATTACGAGCAGTACTTC. Its protein product is CASSLTNRTQDYEQYF.

This sequence joins TRBV30 and TRBJ1-6; D uncertain. Trimming removed 0 bases at V and 7 bases at J, with 7 bases between. The germline CDR1 and CDR2 sequences are GTSNPN and SVGIG (reference sequence). This CDR3 is built from 13 residues. The CDR3 nucleotides read TGTGCCTGGAGTGTATCGGGGAATTCACCCCTCCACTTT. It codes for CAWSVSGNSPLHF.

CDR3 in DNA: TGTGCCAGCAGGGTGCAGGAGGGTCGGTTCACTGAAGCTTTCTTT. This codes for CASRVQEGRFTEAFF. The chain combines TRBV2 with TRBJ1-1; D remains ambiguous. The V gene lost 6 bases and the J gene lost 4 bases, with 18 bases spanning the gap. The germline V gene encodes CDR1 SNHLY and CDR2 FYNNEI. This CDR3 spans 15 amino acids.

The chain links TRBV7-8 to TRBJ1-4, with 10 positions matching TRBD1. This CDR3 spans 14 amino acids. CDR1 is SGHVS and CDR2 is FQNEAQ in the germline V gene. V gave up 5 bases and J gave up 7 bases; unmatched junction bases: 4. The CDR3 loop is CASSPTGGGEKLFF. Written as DNA, the CDR3 is TGTGCCAGCAGCCCGACAGGGGGCGGTGAAAAACTGTTTTTT.

V is TRBV7-9 and J is TRBJ1-6, with 8 positions matching TRBD1. The junction had 7 bases not matched to a gene; V was cut back by 5 bases and J by 10 bases. Germline V gene data show CDR1 as SEHNR and CDR2 as FQNEAQ (reference sequence). This CDR3 is built from 14 residues. CDR3 sequence reads: CASSDGQGNSPLHF. CDR3 nucleotide sequence: TGTGCCAGCAGCGATGGACAGGGAAACTCACCCCTCCACTTT.

This chain links TRBV3-1 (or the pseudogene TRBV3-2) with TRBJ1-6; possibly TRBD1 for D (5 bases). The V end lost 4 bases, the J end lost 7 bases, and 11 bases lay between the germline ends. The CDR3 covers 14 residues. Germline values: CDR1 LGHDT, CDR2 YNNKEL (reference sequence). The CDR3 region is CASSLAGSNSPLHF. For the CDR3, the DNA is TGTGCCAGCAGCCTAGCAGGGTCAAATTCACCCCTCCACTTT.

The rearrangement uses TRBV2 and TRBJ1-2; possible D gene TRBD1, 5 bases. The V gene's germline CDR1 is SNHLY and CDR2 FYNNEI. The CDR3 runs to 17 residues. Trimming took 2 bases from V and 2 from J, leaving 18 bases between them. The CDR3 DNA reads as TGTGCCAGCAGTGAACCCAGGGCCCCAACCGGGAACTATGGCTACACCTTC. This codes for CASSEPRAPTGNYGYTF. Combining the CDR3 with reference TRBV2 and TRBJ1-2 gives the whole variable domain EPEVTQTPSHQVTQMGQEVILRCVPISNHLYFYWYRQILGQKVEFLVSFYNNEISEKSEIFDDQFSVERPDGSNFTLKIRSTKLEDSAMYFCASSEPRAPTGNYGYTFGSGTRLTVV.

The chain recombines TRBV7-6 with TRBJ2-7; 10 bases line up with TRBD2. V dropped 5 bases and J dropped 3; count of bases not matched to a gene: 7. This CDR3 has 15 residues. Per germline, CDR1 SGHVS and CDR2 FNYEAQ. CDR3 region: CASSPLAGDFYEQYF. The CDR3 coding sequence is TGTGCCAGCAGCCCTCTAGCGGGGGACTTCTACGAGCAGTACTTC. Combining the CDR3 with reference TRBV7-6 and TRBJ2-7 gives the whole variable domain GAGVSQSPRYKVTKRGQDVALRCDPISGHVSLYWYRQALGQGPEFLTYFNYEAQQDKSGLPNDRFSAERPEGSISTLTIQRTEQRDSAMYRCASSPLAGDFYEQYFGPGTRLTVT.

The sample holds a few counts of this clone. The chain joins TRBV5-1 to TRBJ1-3; the D gene is possibly TRBD1 (6 bases). The length of the CDR3 is 16 residues. Trimming took 1 base from V and 0 from J, leaving 11 bases between them. CDR1 and CDR2 (germline): SGHRS, YFSETQ. CDR3 sequence reads: CASSLRTASSGNTIYF. In DNA, the CDR3 is TGCGCCAGCAGCTTGAGGACAGCGAGCTCTGGAAACACCATATATTTT.

The chain carries TRBV4-2 and TRBJ1-2, with D maybe TRBD1 (6 bases). Per the germline V gene, CDR1 is LGHNA and CDR2 is YNFKEQ. The ends were cut back, 1 base at V and 3 bases at J, with 9 bases in the middle. The CDR3 has 14 amino acids. The CDR3, as DNA: TGTGCCAGCAGCCAAGTCGGACAGTACTATGGCTACACCTTC. Translating it yields CASSQVGQYYGYTF.